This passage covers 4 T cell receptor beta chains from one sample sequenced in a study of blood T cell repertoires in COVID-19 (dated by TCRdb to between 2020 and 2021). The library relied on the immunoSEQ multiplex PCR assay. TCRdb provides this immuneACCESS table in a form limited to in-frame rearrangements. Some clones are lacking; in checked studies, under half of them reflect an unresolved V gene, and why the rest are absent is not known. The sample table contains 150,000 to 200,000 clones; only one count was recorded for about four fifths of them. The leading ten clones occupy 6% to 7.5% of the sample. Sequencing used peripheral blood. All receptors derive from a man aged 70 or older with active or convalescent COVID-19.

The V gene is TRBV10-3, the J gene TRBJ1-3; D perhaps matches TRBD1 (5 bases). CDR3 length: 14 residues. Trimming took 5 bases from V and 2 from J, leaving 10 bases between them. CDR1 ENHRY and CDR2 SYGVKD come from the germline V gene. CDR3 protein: CAISPTGAGNTIYF. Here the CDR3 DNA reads TGTGCCATCAGTCCAACAGGAGCTGGAAACACCATATATTTT.

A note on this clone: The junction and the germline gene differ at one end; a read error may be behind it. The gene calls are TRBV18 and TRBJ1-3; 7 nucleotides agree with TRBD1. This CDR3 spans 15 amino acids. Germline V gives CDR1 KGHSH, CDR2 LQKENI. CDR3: CASSPPGQSGNTIYF. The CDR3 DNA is TGTGCCAGCTCGCCACCGGGACAGTCCGGAAACACCATATATTTT.

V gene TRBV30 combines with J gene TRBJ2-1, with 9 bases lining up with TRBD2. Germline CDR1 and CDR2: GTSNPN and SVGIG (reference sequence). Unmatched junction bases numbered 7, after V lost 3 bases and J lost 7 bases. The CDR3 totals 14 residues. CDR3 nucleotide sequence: TGTGCCTGGAGGATAGCGGGAGAATATAATGAGCAGTTCTTC. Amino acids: CAWRIAGEYNEQFF. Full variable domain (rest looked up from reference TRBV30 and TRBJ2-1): SQTIHQWPATLVQPVGSPLSLECTVEGTSNPNLYWYRQAAGRGLQLLFYSVGIGQISSEVPQNLSASRPQDRQFILSSKKLLLSDSGFYLCAWRIAGEYNEQFFGPGTRLTVL.

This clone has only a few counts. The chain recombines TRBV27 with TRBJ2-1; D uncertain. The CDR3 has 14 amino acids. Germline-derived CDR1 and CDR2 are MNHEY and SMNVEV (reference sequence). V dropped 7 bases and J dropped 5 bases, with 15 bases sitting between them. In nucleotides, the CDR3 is TGTGCCAGCAAATGGAGTGCAATCGACAATGAGCAGTTCTTC. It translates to CASKWSAIDNEQFF.